A selection of T cell receptor beta chains follows, all from one sample in a study of cytotoxic CD8 clonotypes in ibrutinib-treated CLL. TCRdb's copy holds only in-frame clones and misses some; the assay was immunoSEQ multiplex PCR. The sample yields 130,000 to 150,000 clones, 79% seen once. Sequences were derived from PBMCs, sampled after 12 months of ibrutinib treatment. These receptor sequences come from a human donor with chronic lymphocytic leukemia. The CDR3 runs from the conserved cysteine through the conserved F or W. The order of the fields is clone size, J gene, D gene, V gene, CDR3 DNA, CDR3 protein. A D gene is named only where the DNA matches it firmly. Clone size is shown for a subset of rows, as once, few, many or a class of expanded clone.

once | TRBJ2-7 | TRBD2 | TRBV10-3 | TGTGCCATCAGGAATGGGGAGGGGATCTACGAGCAGTACTTC | CAIRNGEGIYEQYF
NA | TRBJ1-3 | NA | TRBV6-1 | TGTGCCACCGAACGGGGGGCGGCGGGAAACACCATATATTTT | CATERGAAGNTIYF
few | TRBJ2-7 | TRBD1 | TRBV19 | TGTGCCAGTAGGCCGGGACAGGGGCACGAGCAGTACTTC | CASRPGQGHEQYF
NA | TRBJ2-1 | TRBD2 | TRBV7-2 | TGTGCCAGCAGCTTTCCGGGGGGAAAGGGTGAGCAGTTCTTC | CASSFPGGKGEQFF
NA | TRBJ1-3 | NA | TRBV7-6 | TGTGCCAGCAGCCCCGGTCCAGGCTACTCTGGAAACACCATATATTTT | CASSPGPGYSGNTIYF
NA | TRBJ2-6 | NA | TRBV5-1 | TGCGCCAGCAGCCCCCCCCTCGGGAACTCTGGGGCCAACGTCCTGACTTTC | CASSPPLGNSGANVLTF
NA | TRBJ2-7 | NA | TRBV18 | TGTGCCAGCTCACACCGGGACAAACCCTACGAGCAGTACTTC | CASSHRDKPYEQYF
NA | TRBJ2-5 | TRBD2 | TRBV6-4 | TGTGCCAGCAGTGACCCGGGACTAGCGGAACACCAAGAGACCCAGTACTTC | CASSDPGLAEHQETQYF
NA | TRBJ2-7 | TRBD1 | TRBV2 | TGTGCCAGCAGAGGAGGACCAGGACAGGGCCTCTCCTACGAGCAGTACTTC | CASRGGPGQGLSYEQYF
NA | TRBJ2-3 | TRBD2 | TRBV19 | TGTGCCAGTAGCCGAAGGGGGAGCGGGAGGGCAGATACGCAGTATTTT | CASSRRGSGRADTQYF
NA | TRBJ2-5 | NA | TRBV7-8 | TGTGCCAGCAGCCACCGGGAGACCCAGTACTTC | CASSHRETQYF
NA | TRBJ2-1 | NA | TRBV4-1 | TGCGCCAGCAGCCAAGTCACAAGGCCGGATGAGCAGTTCTTC | CASSQVTRPDEQFF
NA | TRBJ2-7 | TRBD2 | TRBV19 | TGTGCCAGTAGTATCAGGCGGGAGTCCTACGAGCAGTACTTC | CASSIRRESYEQYF
NA | TRBJ2-7 | TRBD2 | TRBV2 | TGTGCCAGCAGTACCGCTTGGACTAGCGGAGCCTACGAGCAGTACTTC | CASSTAWTSGAYEQYF
NA | TRBJ1-4 | NA | TRBV19 | TGTGCCAGTGCCCGGGGGGCGGTTGAAAAACTGTTTTTT | CASARGAVEKLFF
once | TRBJ2-2 | NA | TRBV28 | TGTGCCAGCAGCCCCCTTATTCCAGGGGATACCGGGGAGCTGTTTTTT | CASSPLIPGDTGELFF
NA | TRBJ2-7 | TRBD2 | TRBV11-3 | TGTGCCAGCAGCTTAGGAGCGGGAGCCGAGCAGTACTTC | CASSLGAGAEQYF
NA | TRBJ1-4 | TRBD1 | TRBV7-9 | TGTGCCAGCAGCTTAGATGACGGGACAGCAACTAATGAAAAACTGTTTTTT | CASSLDDGTATNEKLFF
once | TRBJ2-7 | TRBD2 | TRBV4-2 | TGTGCCAGCAGCAAGGGACTAGCGGGAGATGAGCAGTACTTC | CASSKGLAGDEQYF
NA | TRBJ1-1 | NA | TRBV6-5 | TGTGCCAGCAGTTACTCGAGAGCGCTCACAGGTGAAGCTTTCTTT | CASSYSRALTGEAFF
NA | TRBJ2-2 | TRBD1 | TRBV5-1 | TGCGCCAGCAGCACTACAGGGGTCTCCGGGGAGCTGTTTTTT | CASSTTGVSGELFF
NA | TRBJ2-1 | NA | TRBV6-1 | TGTGCCAGCAGTCTTTTACTAGGTTACAATGAGCAGTTCTTC | CASSLLLGYNEQFF
NA | TRBJ2-5 | TRBD1 | TRBV7-2 | TGTGCCAGCAGCTTGAGGACAGGGGGCCTACGGGTCCAAGAGACCCAGTACTTC | CASSLRTGGLRVQETQYF
NA | TRBJ2-1 | TRBD2 | TRBV5-1 | TGCGCCAGCAGCTTGGGACTAGCGGGAGGGGTTGAGCAGTTCTTC | CASSLGLAGGVEQFF
NA | TRBJ2-1 | NA | TRBV9 | TGTGCCAGCAGCGTAGGGTCGGTAGCGGAGGGGGCCAATGAGCAGTTCTTC | CASSVGSVAEGANEQFF
once | TRBJ2-2 | TRBD1 | TRBV6-5 | TGTGCCAGCAGTTACTCCCAGGGGGCGTATACCGGGGAGCTGTTTTTT | CASSYSQGAYTGELFF
NA | TRBJ2-1 | NA | TRBV29-1 | TGCAGCGCCCTGTCGTACAATGAGCAGTTCTTC | CSALSYNEQFF
NA | TRBJ2-1 | TRBD2 | TRBV7-9 | TGTGCCAGCAGCTTACTAGCGGGAGCGGGTGATGAGCAGTTCTTC | CASSLLAGAGDEQFF
NA | TRBJ1-2 | NA | TRBV19 | TGTGCCAGTAGTATAGTTGGCCGGTCAGCTAACTATGGCTACACCTTC | CASSIVGRSANYGYTF
NA | TRBJ2-1 | TRBD2 | TRBV18 | TGTGCCAGCTCACATGTCGGTAGCGGGGCCTACAATGAGCAGTTCTTC | CASSHVGSGAYNEQFF
NA | TRBJ1-5 | NA | TRBV18 | TGTGCCAGCTCACTGTCGGCGAATAGCAATCAGCCCCAGCATTTT | CASSLSANSNQPQHF
NA | TRBJ1-6 | NA | TRBV9 | TGTGCCAGCAGCGTTAGCCGGCTTAATTCACCCCTCCACTTT | CASSVSRLNSPLHF
NA | TRBJ2-3 | TRBD2 | TRBV18 | TGTGCCAGCTCACGGAGCGGGAACACAGATACGCAGTATTTT | CASSRSGNTDTQYF
NA | TRBJ2-2 | NA | TRBV19 | TGTGCCAGTAGTATAAATTCAGGGAACACCGGGGAGCTGTTTTTT | CASSINSGNTGELFF
NA | TRBJ2-7 | TRBD2 | TRBV4-2 | TGTGCCAGCAGCCTTACCGGGACTAGCGTCAACGAGCAGTACTTC | CASSLTGTSVNEQYF
NA | TRBJ2-7 | NA | TRBV27 | TGTGCCAGCAGTGCCCGGGACGGACTCAGGGAGCAGTACTTC | CASSARDGLREQYF
NA | TRBJ1-4 | TRBD1 | TRBV28 | TGTGCCAGCAGTCACAGGGGGTGGGATGAAAAACTGTTTTTT | CASSHRGWDEKLFF
NA | TRBJ2-1 | NA | TRBV7-9 | TGTGCCAGCAGCTTAGTGGCCTACTACAATGAGCAGTTCTTC | CASSLVAYYNEQFF
NA | TRBJ1-1 | NA | TRBV7-2 | TGTGCCAGCAGCTTAGACAGGAGCACTGAAGCTTTCTTT | CASSLDRSTEAFF
NA | TRBJ2-7 | TRBD2 | TRBV14 | TGTGCCAGCAGCTCCCGGGACTACCCACGGGAGCAGTACTTC | CASSSRDYPREQYF
NA | TRBJ2-3 | TRBD2 | TRBV11-2 | TGTGCCAGCAGCTTAGTGGTTCTAGCGGGATTCACAGATACGCAGTATTTT | CASSLVVLAGFTDTQYF
NA | TRBJ1-3 | NA | TRBV5-1 | TGCGCCAGCAGCGGCCGGGACACCGACTCTGGAAACACCATATATTTT | CASSGRDTDSGNTIYF
NA | TRBJ1-2 | NA | TRBV6-5 | TGTGCCAGCAGTTACTCCTCTCGAAACTATGGCTACACCTTC | CASSYSSRNYGYTF
once | TRBJ2-5 | TRBD2 | TRBV5-1 | TGCGCCAGCAGCTTGGAGGGGTGGCGGGAGTTGGAAGAGACCCAGTACTTC | CASSLEGWRELEETQYF
NA | TRBJ2-7 | NA | TRBV9 | TGTGCCAGCAGCGTAGCACGGTACTCCTACGAGCAGTACTTC | CASSVARYSYEQYF
NA | TRBJ1-2 | TRBD1 | TRBV29-1 | TGCAGCGCCCTTCTCGCGACAGGGGGCTATGGCTACACCTTC | CSALLATGGYGYTF